Below, 30 T cell receptor beta chains from the same sample are listed, as sequenced in a study of identical twins. One entry per CDR3 protein results from TCRdb running MiXCR on the 5' RACE reads. The sample includes around 960,000 distinct CDR3 sequences, 9% to 15% seen only once; the top ten take 1.5% to 2%. These data were also reused for a study on yellow fever vaccine responses in identical twins.

The sequencing sample was made of PBMCs. Every receptor here comes from a woman aged 18-30 years in good health.

This sequence joins TRBV15 and TRBJ2-1, with no clear D. This CDR3 contains 16 residues. The V end lost 5 bases, the J end lost 6 bases, and 20 bases lay between the germline ends. Germline CDR1 LNHNV, CDR2 YYDKDF (reference sequence). The CDR3 nucleotides read TGTGCCACCAGCGACGGTTTGGTGGATTTGTTCAATGAGCAGTTCTTC. Amino acids: CATSDGLVDLFNEQFF.

This clonotype was counted ten times or more. The chain couples TRBV4-1 to TRBJ1-1, with D hard to call. From germline, CDR1 is MGHRA and CDR2 YSYEKL. Trimming shortened V by 3 bases and J by 1 base, and 6 bases separated the two germline ends. The CDR3 spans 13 residues. The DNA for the CDR3 is TGCGCCAGCAGCCAGGTGGAGAACACTGAAGCTTTCTTT. This translates into CASSQVENTEAFF.

Ten or more counts support this clonotype. The CDR3 coding sequence is TGTGCCAGCAGGCGGACTAGCGGGAGGGCCGGAGAGCAGTACTTC. This gives the protein CASRRTSGRAGEQYF. The rearrangement links TRBV12-3 or TRBV12-4 to TRBJ2-7, with 15 bases matching TRBD2. This CDR3 has 15 residues. V gave up 6 bases and J gave up 7 bases; unmatched junction bases: 7.

This clonotype was picked up many times. The V call is TRBV12-3 or TRBV12-4, the J call TRBJ1-5; the D gene is possibly TRBD1 (6 bases). CDR3 length: 16 residues. V was shortened by 5 bases and J by 7 bases, with 21 bases between the two germline ends. The CDR3, as DNA: TGTGCCAGCAGTCAGAATACCGGGACATCTTTACAGCCCCAGCATTTT. This sequence encodes CASSQNTGTSLQPQHF.

The chain recombines TRBV20-1 with TRBJ1-2; tentative D call: TRBD1 (5 bases). The CDR3 has 15 residues. The germline V gene has CDR1 DFQATT and CDR2 SNEGSKA (reference sequence). V was shortened by 3 bases and J by 0 bases, with 14 bases between the two germline ends. The CDR3 DNA sequence: TGCAGTGCTAGGGCTCGGGACGGGACTAACTATGGCTACACCTTC. This translates into CSARARDGTNYGYTF.

There are a few counts of this clonotype. The chain is built from TRBV27 and TRBJ2-7; the match to TRBD1 covers 11 bases. This CDR3 is 16 amino acids long. The V gene end was trimmed by 2 bases and the J gene end by 3 bases; junction bases not matched to a gene: 6. CDR1 MNHEY and CDR2 SMNVEV come from the germline V gene (reference sequence). The CDR3 spells CASSLTAGTGGYEQYF. Written as DNA, the CDR3 is TGTGCCAGCAGTTTAACCGCCGGGACAGGGGGCTACGAGCAGTACTTC.

This clonotype was seen only a few times. The V and J genes are TRBV11-2 and TRBJ2-5; 10 bases fit TRBD2. This CDR3 comprises 16 residues. Germline V CDR1 and CDR2: SGHAT, FQNNGV. V was pared by 0 bases and J by 1 base, with 2 bases of the junction left unmatched. CDR3 bases: TGTGCCAGCAGCTTAGAAGGGACTAGCGTCCAAGAGACCCAGTACTTC. Translating it yields CASSLEGTSVQETQYF.

This chain joins TRBV5-1 and TRBJ2-3, with D unresolved. V was cut by 3 bases and J by 2 bases, with 10 bases left in between. The germline V gene encodes CDR1 SGHRS and CDR2 YFSETQ. The CDR3 is 14 amino acids. CDR3 sequence reads: CASSSRLDTDTQYF. In DNA, the CDR3 is TGCGCCAGCAGCTCGCGTCTTGACACAGATACGCAGTATTTT.

The chain combines TRBV20-1 with TRBJ1-1, with TRBD1 identical over 7 bases. The CDR3 covers 12 residues. Looked up from germline, CDR1 is DFQATT and CDR2 is SNEGSKA (reference sequence). J was trimmed by 7 bases and V by 4 bases; bases with no gene match: 6. The chain's CDR3 is CSANLRDSEAFF. The DNA of the CDR3 is TGCAGTGCTAATCTCCGGGACAGTGAAGCTTTCTTT.

The sample holds a few counts of this clonotype. The rearrangement links TRBV20-1 to TRBJ2-1; 12 bases are shared with TRBD2. There are 16 residues in the CDR3. V trimming: 0 bases; J trimming: 7 bases; junction bases outside the gene matches: 7. CDR1 is DFQATT and CDR2 is SNEGSKA in the germline V gene (reference sequence). CDR3 amino acids: CSARDRTSGRKNEQFF. CDR3 sequence (DNA): TGCAGTGCTAGAGATCGAACTAGCGGGAGGAAAAATGAGCAGTTCTTC.

This clonotype has just a few counts. The V and J genes are TRBV20-1 and TRBJ2-3; 7 nucleotides agree with TRBD2. The CDR3 extends over 17 amino acids. Trimming removed 3 bases from V and 4 bases from J; junction bases left unmatched: 16. Germline V gives CDR1 DFQATT, CDR2 SNEGSKA (reference sequence). The CDR3 DNA is TGCAGTGCTAGGCAGGTGACTGGACTAGTGGTCGCAGATACGCAGTATTTT. Its protein is CSARQVTGLVVADTQYF.

This clonotype has a count of ten or more. V and J are TRBV28 and TRBJ1-3; 7 bases agree with TRBD1. CDR1 and CDR2 from the germline V gene are MDHEN and SYDVKM. There are 17 residues in the CDR3. Germline trimming cut 8 bases from V and 0 bases from J; bases unmatched to any gene: 13. CDR3 in DNA: TGTGCCAGCTTTGCAGCAGGACAGGCGACCTCTGGAAACACCATATATTTT. As protein: CASFAAGQATSGNTIYF.

The gene calls are TRBV20-1 and TRBJ2-1; 10 bases are a match to TRBD2. Germline V gives CDR1 DFQATT, CDR2 SNEGSKA (reference sequence). The CDR3 spans 16 residues. J lost 2 bases, V lost 5 bases, and 9 bases had no gene match. Here the CDR3 DNA reads TGCAGTGCTTACCCAGCGGGAGGGCCCCCCTACAATGAGCAGTTCTTC. Translated: CSAYPAGGPPYNEQFF.

This clonotype appeared a few times. This rearrangement joins TRBV11-2 to TRBJ2-6; TRBD2 aligns across 9 bases. The ends lost 3 bases at V and 1 base at J; junction bases unmatched: 16. The germline CDR1 and CDR2 sequences are SGHAT and FQNNGV. This CDR3 is built from 21 residues. The CDR3 nucleotides read TGTGCCAGCAGCTTCTTAGGGACTTGGCGGGGGGGAGGTTCTGGGGCCAACGTCCTGACTTTC. This encodes CASSFLGTWRGGGSGANVLTF.

Many counts were recorded for this clonotype. This chain uses TRBV11-2 with TRBJ2-1; 7 nucleotides agree with TRBD1. The trim removed 2 bases at V and 3 bases at J, leaving 4 bases unmatched. Germline V gives CDR1 SGHAT, CDR2 FQNNGV. The CDR3 has 15 residues. In nucleotides, the CDR3 is TGTGCCAGCAGCTTATACCCAGGGGGCTACAATGAGCAGTTCTTC. Translation: CASSLYPGGYNEQFF.

In this sample, this clonotype turned up many times. The chain combines TRBV25-1 with TRBJ2-3; 8 positions agree with TRBD1. V shed 3 bases, J shed 0 bases, and the junction held 5 bases outside the gene matches. The CDR3 has 16 residues. Germline CDR1 is MGHDK and CDR2 is SYGVNS. CDR3 bases: TGTGCCAGCAGTGATCCCCGACAGGGGAGCACAGATACGCAGTATTTT. Translated: CASSDPRQGSTDTQYF.

This clonotype came up a few times. The rearrangement uses TRBV20-1 and TRBJ2-1; D unresolved. Trimming took off 4 bases at V and 4 bases at J, with 14 bases between the two ends. This CDR3 has 14 amino acids. Germline V CDR1 and CDR2: DFQATT, SNEGSKA (reference sequence). CDR3: CSAKADKTYNEQFF. As DNA, the CDR3 is TGCAGTGCTAAGGCTGACAAAACATACAATGAGCAGTTCTTC.

This clonotype was seen only a few times. The CDR3 DNA reads as TGTGCCAGCAGCTTAGCTGGCGGGGAGTTCACAGATACGCAGTATTTT. It is translated as CASSLAGGEFTDTQYF. The V call is TRBV11-2, the J call TRBJ2-3, with a tentative D call TRBD2 (6 bases). Trimming pared 1 base from V and 2 bases from J, leaving 13 bases between. The germline gives CDR1 SGHAT, CDR2 FQNNGV. This CDR3 spans 16 amino acids.

This clonotype was detected a few times. The chain recombines TRBV7-9 with TRBJ2-1; 9 nucleotides match TRBD2. Trimming cost V 3 bases and J 7 bases; bases outside gene matches: 13. Germline V gives CDR1 SEHNR, CDR2 FQNEAQ (reference sequence). The CDR3 loop spans 17 amino acids. CDR3: CASSFPEGLAGANEQFF. The CDR3 DNA reads TGTGCCAGCAGCTTTCCCGAGGGTTTAGCGGGAGCAAATGAGCAGTTCTTC.

This chain joins TRBV5-1 and TRBJ1-6; D gene ambiguous. CDR3 length equals 16 residues. Germline CDR1 SGHRS, CDR2 YFSETQ. Trimming stripped 4 bases from V and 0 bases from J, with 11 bases between. The CDR3 nucleotides are TGCGCCAGCAGCGCCGTCTCCTTCTCCTATAATTCACCCCTCCACTTT. It translates to CASSAVSFSYNSPLHF.

The chain combines TRBV20-1 with TRBJ2-7; D ambiguous. The V gene lost 4 bases and the J gene lost 2 bases, with 9 bases spanning the gap. Per germline, CDR1 DFQATT and CDR2 SNEGSKA (reference sequence). The CDR3 sequence is 12 residues long. The CDR3 nucleotides read TGCAGTGCTAATGGCAGGACCTACGAGCAGTACTTC. It translates to CSANGRTYEQYF.

With respect to this clonotype: A clone one base away is much larger, so this may be a read error. No conserved phenylalanine or tryptophan is present at the end of the CDR3, so a read error is the likely explanation. J is TRBJ1-4 and V is TRBV28, with TRBD1 as a possible D gene (6 bases). The CDR3 runs 14 residues. Germline V gives CDR1 MDHEN, CDR2 SYDVKM. Trimming left V 6 bases short and J 10 bases short, with 18 bases between. CDR3 nucleotide sequence: TGTGCCAGCAGCAGGGGACCCTTTGGAGGAAAACTGTTTATT. This translates into CASSRGPFGGKLFI.

This rearrangement joins TRBV5-5 to TRBJ2-2, with D perhaps matching TRBD1 or TRBD2 (6 bases each). Germline V lookup: CDR1 SGHKS, CDR2 YYEKEE (reference sequence). With 0 bases removed from V and 4 bases from J, the gap between germline ends came to 10 bases. The CDR3 covers 15 residues. The CDR3 DNA reads TGTGCCAGCAGCTTGGCGGGGGCCGGCACCGGGGAGCTGTTTTTT. This sequence encodes CASSLAGAGTGELFF.

This clonotype was seen only a few times. The V call is TRBV28, the J call TRBJ2-1, with TRBD1 identical over 7 bases. This CDR3 region has 13 residues. Germline V gene lookup returns CDR1 MDHEN and CDR2 SYDVKM. V trimming: 6 bases; J trimming: 7 bases; junction bases outside the gene matches: 6. The chain's CDR3 is CASRGGPGNEQFF. The CDR3 DNA reads TGTGCCAGCAGAGGGGGCCCGGGAAATGAGCAGTTCTTC. Combining the CDR3 with reference TRBV28 and TRBJ2-1 gives the whole variable domain DVKVTQSSRYLVKRTGEKVFLECVQDMDHENMFWYRQDPGLGLRLIYFSYDVKMKEKGDIPEGYSVSREKKERFSLILESASTNQTSMYLCASRGGPGNEQFFGPGTRLTVL.

This clonotype has just a few counts. The chain links TRBV7-9 to TRBJ2-7; 11 nucleotides line up with TRBD1. Per germline, CDR1 SEHNR and CDR2 FQNEAQ (reference sequence). J gave up 5 bases and V 5 bases, and 5 bases lay outside the gene matches. CDR3 length: 14 amino acids. CDR3 residues: CASSPGQGGNEQYF. CDR3 sequence (DNA): TGTGCCAGCAGCCCGGGACAGGGGGGCAACGAGCAGTACTTC.

This clonotype was seen at least ten times. This chain joins TRBV27 and TRBJ2-1; TRBD1 matches at 9 bases. The CDR3 runs 15 residues. Germline V gives CDR1 MNHEY, CDR2 SMNVEV (reference sequence). J lost 8 bases, V lost 3 bases, and 8 bases had no gene match. The CDR3 loop reads CASSLLGQGHDEQFF. The CDR3 nucleotides are TGTGCCAGCAGTTTGCTGGGACAGGGTCACGATGAGCAGTTCTTC.

V is TRBV3-1 and J is TRBJ2-1; 9 positions match TRBD2. Germline values: CDR1 LGHDT, CDR2 YNNKEL (reference sequence). V dropped 6 bases and J dropped 8; count of bases not matched to a gene: 11. This CDR3 has 15 amino acids. The CDR3 DNA reads as TGTGCCAGCAGACTGAGCGGGAGGAAAGTTCATGAGCAGTTCTTC. Translated: CASRLSGRKVHEQFF.

This clonotype occurred many times. The chain links TRBV7-9 to TRBJ2-7, with 12 bases that match TRBD2. CDR3 size: 14 residues. Trimming cost V 5 bases and J 3 bases; bases outside gene matches: 2. Germline CDR1 SEHNR, CDR2 FQNEAQ (reference sequence). This chain's CDR3 is CASSPSGRGYEQYF. CDR3 coding DNA: TGTGCCAGCAGCCCTAGCGGGAGGGGCTACGAGCAGTACTTC.

This clonotype has at least ten counts. The chain uses TRBV5-1 and TRBJ2-1; 10 bases map to TRBD2. Trimming cost V 0 bases and J 0 bases; bases outside gene matches: 9. This CDR3 is 19 amino acids long. Germline V gives CDR1 SGHRS, CDR2 YFSETQ. Here the CDR3 reads CASSLVFASGGLSYNEQFF. CDR3 DNA: TGCGCCAGCAGCTTGGTATTTGCTAGCGGGGGCCTCTCCTACAATGAGCAGTTCTTC.

The table lists this clonotype with a few counts. The V call is TRBV20-1, the J call TRBJ1-2, with 12 bases identical to TRBD1. CDR1 and CDR2 (germline): DFQATT, SNEGSKA (reference sequence). This CDR3 comprises 14 residues. The V gene end was trimmed by 6 bases and the J gene end by 4 bases; junction bases not matched to a gene: 6. CDR3 amino acids: CSAGDRGRIYGYTF. The CDR3 DNA follows: TGCAGTGCGGGGGACAGGGGGCGCATCTATGGCTACACCTTC.